This T cell receptor beta chain came from a study of blood T cell repertoires in COVID-19. The CDR3 is 15 amino acids. V shed 7 bases and J shed 4 bases, with 16 bases lying between them. Germline lookup yields CDR1 MNHEY and CDR2 SVGAGI. As processed by the authors: Amplifying reference gene primers gave estimates of nucleated cell counts. TCRdb's copy holds only in-frame clones and misses some; the assay was immunoSEQ multiplex PCR. The D gene and trimming were derived from the DNA, and the V and J assignments and clone size from that table. The sample includes about 430,000 clones, around nine tenths seen only once; the top ten take 0.65% to 1%.

V is TRBV6-5 and J is TRBJ2-2, with D unresolved. The sequenced material came from peripheral blood. The receptor's source is a man aged 18 to 29 with COVID-19, enrolled during active disease. Here the CDR3 DNA reads TGTGCCAGCACCGCCTTTCTAGGTGGCACCGGGGAGCTGTTTTTT. Protein product: CASTAFLGGTGELFF.